A selection of T cell receptor beta chains follows, all from one sample in a study of T cell responses to AZD1222 COVID-19 vaccine. TCRdb's copy holds only in-frame clones and misses some; the assay was immunoSEQ multiplex PCR. The sample includes about 130,000 clones, approximately 89% of them seen just once. The material sequenced was peripheral blood, taken on day 0 of AZD1222 vaccination. These receptors were collected from an adult in good health. Each CDR3 is given with its conserved first and last residue. A D gene is named only where the DNA matches it firmly. Expanded clones get a size class; other rows say once, few or many, or leave the size out.

CDR3 protein	CDR3 DNA	D gene	clone size	V gene	J gene
CAISATGTGVGSAHAQYF	TGTGCCATCAGTGCAACGGGGACAGGGGTCGGTTCGGCCCACGCCCAGTACTTC	TRBD1	-	TRBV10-3	TRBJ2-7
CSVVTGPTEAFF	TGCAGCGTGGTTACAGGGCCCACTGAAGCTTTCTTT	-	-	TRBV29-1	TRBJ1-1
CASSEPGQGAGTEAFF	TGTGCCAGCAGTGAGCCGGGACAGGGGGCGGGCACTGAAGCTTTCTTT	TRBD1	-	TRBV6-1	TRBJ1-1
CASSFTGQGIHQPQHF	TGTGCCAGCAGTTTCACCGGACAGGGGATCCATCAGCCCCAGCATTTT	TRBD1	-	TRBV28	TRBJ1-5
CASSLVTGAYGYTF	TGTGCCAGCAGCTTAGTCACAGGCGCCTATGGCTACACCTTC	-	-	TRBV7-9	TRBJ1-2
CATSRPSGSGQETQYF	TGTGCCACCAGCAGACCGAGCGGGAGTGGGCAAGAGACCCAGTACTTC	TRBD2	once	TRBV15	TRBJ2-5
CSAGVPGEQYF	TGCAGCGCAGGTGTTCCGGGCGAGCAGTACTTC	-	-	TRBV29-1	TRBJ2-7
CASSAGTLGNTIYF	TGTGCCAGCAGTGCCGGGACTCTTGGAAACACCATATATTTT	-	-	TRBV2	TRBJ1-3
CASSPPGMGVNLYEQYF	TGTGCCAGCAGCCCGCCCGGTATGGGGGTAAACCTCTACGAGCAGTACTTC	-	-	TRBV3-1/TRBV3-2	TRBJ2-7
CASSLAGGQPQHF	TGTGCCAGCAGCTTAGCGGGTGGGCAGCCCCAGCATTTT	-	-	TRBV7-9	TRBJ1-5
CASSVGTASSYEQYF	TGTGCCAGCAGTGTAGGGACAGCGAGCTCCTACGAGCAGTACTTC	TRBD1	once	TRBV28	TRBJ2-7
CASKRTGEFFGYTF	TGTGCCAGCAAAAGGACAGGGGAGTTCTTTGGCTACACCTTC	TRBD1	-	TRBV27	TRBJ1-2
CASSYTRRVNSPLHF	TGTGCCAGCAGCTACACGAGACGGGTAAATTCACCCCTCCACTTT	-	few	TRBV5-6	TRBJ1-6
CAWSPGAFGNEQFF	TGTGCCTGGAGCCCGGGGGCGTTTGGGAATGAGCAGTTCTTC	-	few	TRBV30	TRBJ2-1
CASSAGETGELFF	TGTGCCAGCAGCGCGGGAGAAACCGGGGAGCTGTTTTTT	TRBD2	-	TRBV5-4	TRBJ2-2
CASSLSGNEQFF	TGTGCCAGCAGCTTATCAGGCAATGAGCAGTTCTTC	-	-	TRBV7-3	TRBJ2-1
CASSLTPGYTDTQYF	TGTGCCAGCAGCTTAACCCCGGGGTACACAGATACGCAGTATTTT	-	-	TRBV7-3	TRBJ2-3
CASSLMRGRYNEQFF	TGTGCCAGCAGCTTAATGCGGGGTAGATACAATGAGCAGTTCTTC	-	-	TRBV7-3	TRBJ2-1
CASSNGQGDGYGYTF	TGTGCCAGCTCTAATGGCCAGGGGGATGGCTATGGCTACACCTTC	TRBD1	-	TRBV6-5	TRBJ1-2
CASSHGGLGFGEQYF	TGTGCCAGCAGCCATGGGGGGCTCGGGTTTGGCGAGCAGTACTTC	-	-	TRBV5-5	TRBJ2-7
CASSAFWGGQHF	TGTGCCAGTAGTGCCTTTTGGGGCGGACAGCACTTC	-	once	TRBV19	TRBJ2-7
CASSQDWGPYNEQFF	TGTGCCAGCAGCCAAGATTGGGGGCCCTACAATGAGCAGTTCTTC	-	-	TRBV14	TRBJ2-1
CASSVGGQGMTEAFF	TGTGCCAGCAGTGTAGGGGGACAGGGGATGACTGAAGCTTTCTTT	TRBD1	-	TRBV2	TRBJ1-1
CASSQGQVVMNTEAFF	TGCGCCAGCAGCCAGGGACAGGTAGTCATGAACACTGAAGCTTTCTTT	TRBD1	-	TRBV4-3	TRBJ1-1
CASSSYASDIMGGYTF	TGTGCCAGCAGCTCCTACGCTTCGGACATTATGGGCGGCTACACCTTC	-	-	TRBV7-9	TRBJ1-2
CASTPTRLRDTEAFF	TGTGCCAGCACCCCCACCCGGTTGAGGGACACTGAAGCTTTCTTT	-	-	TRBV6-6	TRBJ1-1
CASSLEAGGHGEQFF	TGCGCCAGCAGCTTGGAGGCGGGGGGCCATGGTGAGCAGTTCTTC	TRBD2	-	TRBV5-1	TRBJ2-1
CASSLTFYRGSGGYTF	TGTGCCAGCAGTCTAACATTCTACAGGGGTTCGGGTGGCTACACCTTC	TRBD1	-	TRBV28	TRBJ1-2
CASSPGTGVYEQYF	TGTGCCAGCAGCCCCGGGACAGGCGTCTACGAGCAGTACTTC	TRBD1	-	TRBV5-6	TRBJ2-7
CASSPILARGVNEQFF	TGTGCCAGCAGTCCCATACTAGCGAGGGGGGTTAATGAGCAGTTCTTC	-	-	TRBV27	TRBJ2-1
CSVDRVTDTQYF	TGCAGCGTTGACAGGGTCACAGATACGCAGTATTTT	-	-	TRBV29-1	TRBJ2-3
CASSFDHQNEQFF	TGTGCCAGCAGTTTCGACCATCAGAATGAGCAGTTCTTC	-	-	TRBV12-3/TRBV12-4	TRBJ2-1
CASSYSIRREVYNEQFF	TGTGCCAGCAGTTACTCGATTCGGCGGGAGGTCTACAATGAGCAGTTCTTC	TRBD2	-	TRBV6-2/TRBV6-3	TRBJ2-1
CASSPGGTYNEQFF	TGCGCCAGCAGCCCAGGGGGGACCTACAATGAGCAGTTCTTC	-	once	TRBV5-1	TRBJ2-1
CATSDSDPRVSPNNEQFF	TGTGCCACCAGTGATTCTGACCCACGGGTATCCCCCAACAATGAGCAGTTCTTC	-	-	TRBV24-1	TRBJ2-1
CASSQGNSYEQYF	TGTGCCAGCAGCCAAGGGAACTCCTACGAGCAGTACTTC	-	-	TRBV3-1/TRBV3-2	TRBJ2-7
CASSTGQGADTQYF	TGTGCCAGCAGCACAGGACAGGGGGCAGATACGCAGTATTTT	TRBD1	-	TRBV5-4	TRBJ2-3
CASSLVNTEAFF	TGTGCCAGCAGCTTAGTGAACACTGAAGCTTTCTTT	-	-	TRBV7-9	TRBJ1-1
CASSETWVTQYF	TGTGCCAGCAGTGAAACCTGGGTGACCCAGTACTTC	-	-	TRBV25-1	TRBJ2-5